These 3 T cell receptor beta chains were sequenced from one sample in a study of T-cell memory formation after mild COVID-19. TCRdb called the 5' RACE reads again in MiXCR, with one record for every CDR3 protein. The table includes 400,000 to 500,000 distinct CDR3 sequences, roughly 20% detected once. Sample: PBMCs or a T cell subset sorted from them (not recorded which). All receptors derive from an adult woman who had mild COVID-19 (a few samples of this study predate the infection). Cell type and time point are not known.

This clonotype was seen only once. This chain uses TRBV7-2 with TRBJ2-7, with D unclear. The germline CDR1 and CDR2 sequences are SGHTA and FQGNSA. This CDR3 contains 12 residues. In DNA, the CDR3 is TGTGCATTACTTCGAGGCCCCTACGAGCAGTACTTC. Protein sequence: CALLRGPYEQYF. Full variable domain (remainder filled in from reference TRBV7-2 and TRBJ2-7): GAGVSQSPSNKVTEKGKDVELRCDPISGHTALYWYRQSLGQGLEFLIYFQGNSAPDKSGLPSDRFSAERTGGSVSTLTIQRTQQEDSAVYLCALLRGPYEQYFGPGTRLTVT.

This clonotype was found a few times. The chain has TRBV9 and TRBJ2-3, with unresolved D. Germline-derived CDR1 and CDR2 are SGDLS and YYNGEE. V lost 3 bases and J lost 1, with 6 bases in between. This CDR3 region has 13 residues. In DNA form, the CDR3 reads TGTGCCAGCAGCGGAACTCGCACAGATACGCAGTATTTT. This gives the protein CASSGTRTDTQYF.

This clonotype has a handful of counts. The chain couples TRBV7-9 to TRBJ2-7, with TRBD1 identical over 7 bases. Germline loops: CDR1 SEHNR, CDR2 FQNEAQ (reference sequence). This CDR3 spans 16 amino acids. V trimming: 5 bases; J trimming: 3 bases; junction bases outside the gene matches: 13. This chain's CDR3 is CASSARGDRAVYEQYF. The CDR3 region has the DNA TGTGCCAGCAGCGCTAGGGGTGACAGGGCCGTCTACGAGCAGTACTTC.